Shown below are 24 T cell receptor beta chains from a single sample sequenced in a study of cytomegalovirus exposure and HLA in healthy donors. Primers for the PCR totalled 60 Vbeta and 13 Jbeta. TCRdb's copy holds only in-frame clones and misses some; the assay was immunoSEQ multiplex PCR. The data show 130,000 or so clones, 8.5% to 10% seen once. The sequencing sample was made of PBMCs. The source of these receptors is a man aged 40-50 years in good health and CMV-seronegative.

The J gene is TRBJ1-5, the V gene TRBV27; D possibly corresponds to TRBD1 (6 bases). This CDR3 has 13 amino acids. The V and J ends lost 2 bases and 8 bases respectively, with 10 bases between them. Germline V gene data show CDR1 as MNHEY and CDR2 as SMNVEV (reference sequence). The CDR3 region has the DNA TGTGCCAGCAGTTTAGGCAGGGGTAAGCCCCAGCATTTT. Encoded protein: CASSLGRGKPQHF.

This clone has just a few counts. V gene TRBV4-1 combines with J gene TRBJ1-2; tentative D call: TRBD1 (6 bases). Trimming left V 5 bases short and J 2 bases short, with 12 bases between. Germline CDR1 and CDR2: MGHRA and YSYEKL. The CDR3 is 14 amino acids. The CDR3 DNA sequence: TGCGCCAGCAGCTTGGACAGACGCAACTATGGCTACACCTTC. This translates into CASSLDRRNYGYTF.

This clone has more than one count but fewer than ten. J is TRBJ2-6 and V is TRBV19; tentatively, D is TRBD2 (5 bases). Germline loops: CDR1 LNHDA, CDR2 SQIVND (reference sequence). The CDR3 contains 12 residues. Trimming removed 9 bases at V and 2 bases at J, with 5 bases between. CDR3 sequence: CASGAGANVLTF. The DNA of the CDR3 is TGTGCCAGCGGGGCTGGGGCCAACGTCCTGACTTTC.

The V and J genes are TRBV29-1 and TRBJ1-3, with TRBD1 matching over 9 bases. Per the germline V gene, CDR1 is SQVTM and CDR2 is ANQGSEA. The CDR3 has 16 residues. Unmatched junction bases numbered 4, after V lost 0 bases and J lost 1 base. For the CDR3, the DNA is TGCAGCGTTGAAGAATGGGACAGGGATTCTGGAAACACCATATATTTT. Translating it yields CSVEEWDRDSGNTIYF.

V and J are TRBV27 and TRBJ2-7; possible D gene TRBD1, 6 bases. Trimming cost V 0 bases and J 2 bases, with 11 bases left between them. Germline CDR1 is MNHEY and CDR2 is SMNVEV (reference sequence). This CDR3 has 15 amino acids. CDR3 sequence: CASSLSQGRPYEQYF. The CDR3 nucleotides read TGTGCCAGCAGTTTATCACAGGGTCGCCCCTACGAGCAGTACTTC.

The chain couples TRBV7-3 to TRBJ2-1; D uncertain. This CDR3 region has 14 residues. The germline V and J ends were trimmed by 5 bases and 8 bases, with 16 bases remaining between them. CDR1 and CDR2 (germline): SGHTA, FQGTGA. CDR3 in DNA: TGTGCCAGCAGCCCAGCGTGGTCTACGGATGAGCAGTTCTTC. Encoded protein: CASSPAWSTDEQFF.

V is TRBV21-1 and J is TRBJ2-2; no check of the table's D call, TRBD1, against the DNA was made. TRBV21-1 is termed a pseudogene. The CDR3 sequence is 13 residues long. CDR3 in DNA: TGTGCCAGGGGGGCCCCGAGGGACGGGGAGCTGTTTTTT. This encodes CARGAPRDGELFF.

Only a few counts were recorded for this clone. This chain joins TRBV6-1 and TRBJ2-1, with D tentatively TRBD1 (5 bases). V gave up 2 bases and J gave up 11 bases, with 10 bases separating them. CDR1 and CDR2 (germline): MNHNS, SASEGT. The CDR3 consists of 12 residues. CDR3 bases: TGTGCCAGCAGTGAACGGACAACCCAGCAGTTCTTC. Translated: CASSERTTQQFF.

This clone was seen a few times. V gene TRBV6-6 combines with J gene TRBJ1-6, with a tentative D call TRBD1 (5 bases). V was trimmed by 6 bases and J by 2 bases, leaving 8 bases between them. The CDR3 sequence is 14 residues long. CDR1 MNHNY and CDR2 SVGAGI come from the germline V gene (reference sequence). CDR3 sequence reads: CASRAGPYNSPLHF. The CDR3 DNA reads TGTGCCAGCAGGGCGGGACCCTATAATTCACCCCTCCACTTT.

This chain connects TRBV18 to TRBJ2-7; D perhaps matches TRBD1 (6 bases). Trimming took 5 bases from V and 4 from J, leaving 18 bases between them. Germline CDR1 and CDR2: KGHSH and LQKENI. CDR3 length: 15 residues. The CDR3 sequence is CASSKQAQGSYEQYF. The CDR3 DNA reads TGTGCCAGCTCAAAACAGGCACAGGGATCGTACGAGCAGTACTTC.

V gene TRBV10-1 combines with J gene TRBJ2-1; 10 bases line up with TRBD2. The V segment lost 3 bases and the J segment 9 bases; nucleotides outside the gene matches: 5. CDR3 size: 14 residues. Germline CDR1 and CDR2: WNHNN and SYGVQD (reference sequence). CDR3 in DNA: TGCGCCAGCAGTGAAAAGATAGCGGGGGGTGAGCAGTTCTTC. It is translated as CASSEKIAGGEQFF.

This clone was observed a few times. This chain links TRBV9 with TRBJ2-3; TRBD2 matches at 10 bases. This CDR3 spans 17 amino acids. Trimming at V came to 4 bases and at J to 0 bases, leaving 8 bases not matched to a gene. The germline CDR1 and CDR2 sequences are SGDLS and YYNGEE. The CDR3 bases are TGTGCCAGCAGCTCGGGCGTAGCGGGGGGAAGCACAGATACGCAGTATTTT. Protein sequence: CASSSGVAGGSTDTQYF.

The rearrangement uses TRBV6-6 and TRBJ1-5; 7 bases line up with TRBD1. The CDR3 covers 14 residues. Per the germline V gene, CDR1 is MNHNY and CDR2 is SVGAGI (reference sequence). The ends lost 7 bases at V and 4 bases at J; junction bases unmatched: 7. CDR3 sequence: CASTRDSRNQPQHF. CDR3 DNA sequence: TGTGCCAGCACCCGGGACAGTAGAAATCAGCCCCAGCATTTT.

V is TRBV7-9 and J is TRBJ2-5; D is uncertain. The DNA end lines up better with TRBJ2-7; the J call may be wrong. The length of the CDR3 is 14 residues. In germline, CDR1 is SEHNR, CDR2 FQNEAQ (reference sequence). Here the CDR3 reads CASSLGGGSYEQYF. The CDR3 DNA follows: TGTGCCAGCAGCTTAGGAGGCGGATCCTACGAGCAGTACTTC.

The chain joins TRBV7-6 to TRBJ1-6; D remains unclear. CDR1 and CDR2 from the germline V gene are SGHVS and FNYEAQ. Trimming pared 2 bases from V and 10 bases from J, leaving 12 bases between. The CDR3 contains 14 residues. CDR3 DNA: TGTGCCAGCAGCTTACAGGCAAATGGATCACCCCTCCACTTT. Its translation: CASSLQANGSPLHF.

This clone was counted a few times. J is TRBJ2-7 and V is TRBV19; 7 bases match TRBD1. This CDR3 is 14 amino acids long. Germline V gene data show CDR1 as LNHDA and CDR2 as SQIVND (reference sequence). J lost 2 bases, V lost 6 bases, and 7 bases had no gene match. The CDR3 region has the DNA TGTGCCAGTAGCTCTCCGGGACAGACCTACGAGCAGTACTTC. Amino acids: CASSSPGQTYEQYF.

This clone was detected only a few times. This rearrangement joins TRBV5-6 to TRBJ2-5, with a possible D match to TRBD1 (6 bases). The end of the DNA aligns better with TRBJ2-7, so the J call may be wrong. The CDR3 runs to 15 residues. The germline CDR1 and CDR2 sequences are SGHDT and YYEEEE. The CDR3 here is CASSLAWGRGYEQYF. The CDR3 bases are TGTGCCAGCAGCTTGGCTTGGGGCAGGGGCTACGAGCAGTACTTC.

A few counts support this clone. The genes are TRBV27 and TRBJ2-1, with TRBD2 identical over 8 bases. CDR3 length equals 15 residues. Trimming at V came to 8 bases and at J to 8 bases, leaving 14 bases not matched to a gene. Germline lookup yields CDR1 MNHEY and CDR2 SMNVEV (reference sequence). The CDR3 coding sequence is TGTGCCAGCCATTACGGGGGGGCCAATCTCTATGAGCAGTTCTTC. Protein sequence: CASHYGGANLYEQFF.

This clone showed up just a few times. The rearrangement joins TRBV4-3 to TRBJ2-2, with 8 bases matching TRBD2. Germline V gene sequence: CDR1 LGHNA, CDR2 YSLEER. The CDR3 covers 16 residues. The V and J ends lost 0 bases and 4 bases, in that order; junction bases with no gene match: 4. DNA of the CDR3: TGCGCCAGCAGCCAAGAATTAGCGGGGCTCACCGGGGAGCTGTTTTTT. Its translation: CASSQELAGLTGELFF.

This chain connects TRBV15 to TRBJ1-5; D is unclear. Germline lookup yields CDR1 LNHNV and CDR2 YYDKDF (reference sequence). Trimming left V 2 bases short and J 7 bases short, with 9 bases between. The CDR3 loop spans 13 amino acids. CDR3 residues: CATSRSAGQPQHF. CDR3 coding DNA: TGTGCCACCAGCAGATCCGCGGGGCAGCCCCAGCATTTT.

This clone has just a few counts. CDR3 nucleotide sequence: TGTGCCAGCAGTGACAACTCTGGGGCCAACGTCCTGACTTTC. It codes for CASSDNSGANVLTF. The genes are TRBV6-5 and TRBJ2-6, with unresolved D. Germline V gene sequence: CDR1 MNHEY, CDR2 SVGAGI. CDR3 length equals 14 residues. Trimming stripped 5 bases from V and 0 bases from J, with 5 bases between.

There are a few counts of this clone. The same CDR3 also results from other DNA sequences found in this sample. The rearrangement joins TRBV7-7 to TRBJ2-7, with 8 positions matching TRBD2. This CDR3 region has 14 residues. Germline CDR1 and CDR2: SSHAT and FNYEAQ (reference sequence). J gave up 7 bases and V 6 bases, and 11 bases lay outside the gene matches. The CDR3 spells CASSPSGGAGEQYF. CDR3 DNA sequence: TGTGCCAGCAGTCCCAGCGGGGGCGCGGGGGAGCAGTACTTC.

For the CDR3, the DNA is TGTGCCAGCAGCCCCGGGACAAACCTCTATGGCTACACCTTC. Translating gives CASSPGTNLYGYTF. The chain is built from TRBV5-6 and TRBJ1-2, with D possibly TRBD1 on 6 matching bases. This CDR3 has 14 amino acids. The ends were cut back, 4 bases at V and 4 bases at J, with 14 bases in the middle. In germline, CDR1 is SGHDT, CDR2 YYEEEE.

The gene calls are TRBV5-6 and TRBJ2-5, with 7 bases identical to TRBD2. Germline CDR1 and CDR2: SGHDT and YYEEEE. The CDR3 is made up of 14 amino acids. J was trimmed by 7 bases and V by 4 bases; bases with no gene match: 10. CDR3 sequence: CASSRLARGGTQYF. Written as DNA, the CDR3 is TGTGCCAGCAGCCGACTAGCACGTGGGGGGACCCAGTACTTC.